The rows below give T cell receptor beta chains drawn from one sample of a study of T-cell reconstitution after alpha-beta-depleted transplantation in children. TCRdb re-called the PCR reads through MiXCR, storing one row per CDR3 protein. The sample comprises some 390,000 distinct CDR3 sequences, roughly 22% of which are singletons, and around 3.9% rests with the top ten. This material consisted of PBMCs from the stem cell graft donor, taken from the stem cell graft. All receptors come from a human donor who donated a stem cell graft to a child with acute myeloid leukemia. Both conserved end residues are part of each CDR3. A D gene is named only where the DNA matches it firmly. Clone size appears in some rows only: once, few, many, or a class for an expanded clone.

d_call	clone_size	v_call	j_call	cdr3_nt	cdr3_aa
TRBD1	many	TRBV20-1	TRBJ1-5	TGCAGTGCCGCAGGGGGGGAGGGCAATCAGCCCCAGCATTTT	CSAAGGEGNQPQHF
TRBD2	.	TRBV5-1	TRBJ2-1	TGCGCCAGCAGCTTGGTTCTAGCGGGACCATCCTACAATGAGCAGTTCTTC	CASSLVLAGPSYNEQFF
TRBD2	.	TRBV20-1	TRBJ2-2	TGCAGTGCTAGATCAGGAGCGGGAGAGACCGGGGAGCTGTTTTTT	CSARSGAGETGELFF
.	many	TRBV5-1	TRBJ2-7	TGCGCCAGCAGCTTGGGGCGGGACGGTTCCTACGAGCAGTACTTC	CASSLGRDGSYEQYF
TRBD1	few	TRBV12-3/TRBV12-4	TRBJ1-2	TGTGCCAGCAGTTCCCCGGGACAGGGTAACTATGGCTACACCTTC	CASSSPGQGNYGYTF
.	.	TRBV18	TRBJ2-3	TGTGCCAGCTCACCACCGCCCCTCGATACGCAGTATTTT	CASSPPPLDTQYF
.	many	TRBV12-3/TRBV12-4	TRBJ2-7	TGTGCCAGCAGTTTAGGTGTTAGCGGACTTTACGAGCAGTACTTC	CASSLGVSGLYEQYF
TRBD2	.	TRBV12-3/TRBV12-4	TRBJ2-1	TGTGCCAGCAGTTCCTCTAGCACGGGAGGCCCCCACAATGAGCAGTTCTTC	CASSSSSTGGPHNEQFF
TRBD1	few	TRBV6-5	TRBJ1-2	TGTGCCAGCAGAAGACAGGGAGGGGCGGCTAACTATGGCTACACCTTC	CASRRQGGAANYGYTF
.	few	TRBV7-2	TRBJ1-5	TGTGCCAGCAGCCTAGGGGCCTTCGACAATCAGCCCCAGCATTTT	CASSLGAFDNQPQHF
TRBD2	few	TRBV5-1	TRBJ2-1	TGCGCCAGCAGCCCCGCGGGAGGTAGGGTAGATGAGCAGTTCTTC	CASSPAGGRVDEQFF
.	.	TRBV5-1	TRBJ2-5	TGCGCCAGCAGCTTGTTTACAGGAGGGGAGACCCAGTACTTC	CASSLFTGGETQYF
.	.	TRBV3-1	TRBJ2-5	TGTGCCAGCAGCCAAGAAGGGCGGCAAGAGACCCAGTACTTC	CASSQEGRQETQYF
TRBD2	few	TRBV20-1	TRBJ2-7	TGCAGTGCTAGATGGGGCACCCTAGCGGGGGTATCCTACGAGCAGTACTTC	CSARWGTLAGVSYEQYF
.	.	TRBV11-2	TRBJ2-3	TGTGCCAGCAGCTCCCGAGGCGGTGCAACAAACACAGATACGCAGTATTTT	CASSSRGGATNTDTQYF
TRBD1	few	TRBV29-1	TRBJ1-1	TGCAGCGCCCTGACAGGGGAGGACACTGAAGCTTTCTTT	CSALTGEDTEAFF